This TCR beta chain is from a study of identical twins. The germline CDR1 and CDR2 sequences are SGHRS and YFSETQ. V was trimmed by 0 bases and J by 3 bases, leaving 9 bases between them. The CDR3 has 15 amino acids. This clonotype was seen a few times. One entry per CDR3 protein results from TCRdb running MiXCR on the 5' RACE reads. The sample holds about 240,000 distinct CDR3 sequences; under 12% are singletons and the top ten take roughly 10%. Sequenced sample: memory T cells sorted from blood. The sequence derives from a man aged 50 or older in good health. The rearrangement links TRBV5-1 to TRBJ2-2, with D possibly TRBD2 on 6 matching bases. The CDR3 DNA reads TGCGCCAGCAGCTTGGTCGGAGGGGACACCGGGGAGCTGTTTTTT. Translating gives CASSLVGGDTGELFF.